This TCR beta chain was profiled in a study of blood T cell repertoires in COVID-19. This CDR3 has 19 amino acids. The table came from immunoSEQ multiplex PCR; TCRdb's copy has only in-frame clones and leaves some out. This table holds some 510,000 clones, approximately 88% found once. The V call is TRBV21-1, the J call TRBJ1-5; TRBD1 is taken as the D call from the table, unchecked against the DNA. TRBV21-1 is a pseudogene. The clonotype was recovered from a woman aged 40 to 50 who had recovered from COVID-19. Sequenced sample: PBMCs or T cells enriched from blood (not recorded which). CDR3 nucleotides: TGTGCCAGCAGCAAACGGTGTATAAACGGTACAGGGGATCATCAGCCCCAGCATTTT. Translating it yields CASSKRCINGTGDHQPQHF.